The present TCR beta chain was sequenced within a study of blood T cell repertoires in COVID-19. Study background: Samples representing acute and convalescent COVID-19 were sourced from the United States, Italy and Spain.

This CDR3 has 12 residues. Germline V lookup: CDR1 MNHEY, CDR2 SVGAGI. The ends were cut back, 6 bases at V and 9 bases at J, with 9 bases in the middle. Patients from Seattle were sampled longitudinally, starting during active infection. The assay was immunoSEQ multiplex PCR, and TCRdb's table has in-frame clones only and misses some. This sample has some 300,000 clones, with roughly 90% found just once. The source material was peripheral blood. V is TRBV6-5 and J is TRBJ1-6; no clear D. This sequence originates from a woman in her twenties or thirties with COVID-19, enrolled during active disease. CDR3 loop: CASSPRSSPLHF. Written as DNA, the CDR3 is TGTGCCAGCAGCCCGCGAAGTTCACCCCTCCACTTT.